This TCR beta chain comes out of a study of regulatory T cells in long-lasting Graves disease. Time point specified: newly diagnosed GD, antithyroid drugs for less than 3 months. From RNA extracted from PBMCs, the TCR library was made. Assembly of TCR beta libraries relied on iRepertoire HTBI primers together with Arm-PCR of CDR3 regions. TCRdb redid the calling of the multiplex PCR reads with MiXCR, one entry per CDR3 protein. The sample holds about half a million distinct CDR3 sequences, around 12% seen once. The CDR3 is 15 residues long. Trimming removed 1 base from V and 5 bases from J; junction bases left unmatched: 5. Germline values: CDR1 WNHNN, CDR2 SYGVQD (reference sequence). These sequences were also reported in another study, on T cells in Graves' hyperthyroidism and ophthalmopathy. That report notes: Among clonotypes expanded in thyroid above 0.001, most were also found in blood.

This clonotype was obtained from a woman under 40 with Graves disease. The sample was peripheral blood mononuclear cells (PBMCs), taken at new diagnosis, from a patient treated with antithyroid drugs. The chain is built from TRBV10-1 and TRBJ2-7, with 10 bases aligning to TRBD2. CDR3 protein: CASSEFTSGTNEQYF. In nucleotides, the CDR3 is TGCGCCAGCAGTGAGTTTACTAGCGGGACGAACGAGCAGTACTTC.